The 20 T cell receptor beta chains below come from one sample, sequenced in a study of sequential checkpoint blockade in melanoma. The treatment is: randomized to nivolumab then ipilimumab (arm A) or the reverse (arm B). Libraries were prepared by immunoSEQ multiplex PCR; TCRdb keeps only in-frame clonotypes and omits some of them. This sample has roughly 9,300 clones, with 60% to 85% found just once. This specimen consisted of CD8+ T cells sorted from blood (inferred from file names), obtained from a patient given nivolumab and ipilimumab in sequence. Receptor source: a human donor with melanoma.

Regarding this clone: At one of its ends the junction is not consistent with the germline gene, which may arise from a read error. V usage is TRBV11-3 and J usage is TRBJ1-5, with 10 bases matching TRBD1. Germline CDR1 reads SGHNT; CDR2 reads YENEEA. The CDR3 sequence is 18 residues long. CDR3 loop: CASSLDRGPRYSNQPQHF. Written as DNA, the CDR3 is TGTGCCAGCAGCCTAGACAGGGGGCCCCGATATAGCAATCAGCCCCAGCATTTT.

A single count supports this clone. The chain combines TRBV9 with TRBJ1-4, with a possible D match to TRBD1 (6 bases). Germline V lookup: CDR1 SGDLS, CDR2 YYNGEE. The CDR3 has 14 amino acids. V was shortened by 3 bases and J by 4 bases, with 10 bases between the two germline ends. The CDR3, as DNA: TGTGCCAGCAGCGACACAGGGATTAATGAAAAACTGTTTTTT. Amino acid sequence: CASSDTGINEKLFF.

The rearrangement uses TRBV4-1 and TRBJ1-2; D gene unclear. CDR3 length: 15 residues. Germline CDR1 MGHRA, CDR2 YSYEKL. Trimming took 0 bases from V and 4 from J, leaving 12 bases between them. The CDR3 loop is CASSQDEVTIYGYTF. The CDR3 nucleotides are TGCGCCAGCAGCCAAGATGAGGTCACTATCTATGGCTACACCTTC.

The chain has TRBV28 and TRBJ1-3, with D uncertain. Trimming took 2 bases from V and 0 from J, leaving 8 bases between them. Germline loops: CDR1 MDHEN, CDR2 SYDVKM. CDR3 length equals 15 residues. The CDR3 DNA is TGTGCCAGCAGTTTAACTGCTGCCTCTGGAAACACCATATATTTT. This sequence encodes CASSLTAASGNTIYF.

The CDR3 coding sequence is TGTGCCATCAGTGAGGGAGGCACTGAAGCTTTCTTT. Its translation: CAISEGGTEAFF. This sequence joins TRBV10-3 and TRBJ1-1; D not certain. The CDR3 spans 12 residues. CDR1 and CDR2 from the germline V gene are ENHRY and SYGVKD. Trimming removed 2 bases from V and 4 bases from J, with 5 bases in between.

The chain's CDR3 is CASSQEIALNYGYTF. The CDR3 nucleotides are TGTGCCAGCAGCCAAGAGATAGCCTTGAACTATGGCTACACCTTC. The chain combines TRBV4-2 with TRBJ1-2; no definite D call. Germline assignment: CDR1 LGHNA and CDR2 YNFKEQ. The V end was cut by 0 bases, the J end by 2 bases, with 10 bases between. The CDR3 is 15 residues long.

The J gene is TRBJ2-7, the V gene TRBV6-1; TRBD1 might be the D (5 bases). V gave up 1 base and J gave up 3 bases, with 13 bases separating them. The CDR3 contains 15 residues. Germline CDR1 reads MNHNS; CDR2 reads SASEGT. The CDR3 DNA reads TGTGCCAGCAGTGAAGAGGGGCTCCCTCTCTACGAGCAGTACTTC. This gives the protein CASSEEGLPLYEQYF.

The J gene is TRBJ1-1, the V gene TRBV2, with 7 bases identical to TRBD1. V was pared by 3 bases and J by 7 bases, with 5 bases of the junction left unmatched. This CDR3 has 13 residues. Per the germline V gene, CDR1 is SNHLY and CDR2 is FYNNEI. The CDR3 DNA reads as TGTGCCAGCAGTGACAGGGGGTCCGGTGAAGCTTTCTTT. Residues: CASSDRGSGEAFF.

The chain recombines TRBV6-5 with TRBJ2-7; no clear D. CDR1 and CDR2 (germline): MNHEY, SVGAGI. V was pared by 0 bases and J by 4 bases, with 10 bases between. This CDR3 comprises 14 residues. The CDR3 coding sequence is TGTGCCAGCAGTTACTCGATTACAAGTTACGAGCAGTACTTC. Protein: CASSYSITSYEQYF.

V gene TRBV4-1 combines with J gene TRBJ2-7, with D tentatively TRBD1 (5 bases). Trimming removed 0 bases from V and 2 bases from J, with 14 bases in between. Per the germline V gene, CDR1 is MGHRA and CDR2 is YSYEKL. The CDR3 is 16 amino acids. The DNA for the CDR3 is TGCGCCAGCAGCCAAGACCCAGGCGGACAAGCCTACGAGCAGTACTTC. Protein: CASSQDPGGQAYEQYF.

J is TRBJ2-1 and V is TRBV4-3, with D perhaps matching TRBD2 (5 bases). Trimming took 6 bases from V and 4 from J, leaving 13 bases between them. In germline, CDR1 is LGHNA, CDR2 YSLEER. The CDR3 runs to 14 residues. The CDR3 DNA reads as TGCGCCAGCAGTGTGACTATCTCATACAATGAGCAGTTCTTC. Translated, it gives CASSVTISYNEQFF.

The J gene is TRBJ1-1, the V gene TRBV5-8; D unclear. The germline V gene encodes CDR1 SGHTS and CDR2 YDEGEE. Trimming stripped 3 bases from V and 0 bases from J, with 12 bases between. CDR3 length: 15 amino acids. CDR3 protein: CASSSPYSMNTEAFF. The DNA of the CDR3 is TGTGCCAGCAGCTCCCCATACAGCATGAACACTGAAGCTTTCTTT.

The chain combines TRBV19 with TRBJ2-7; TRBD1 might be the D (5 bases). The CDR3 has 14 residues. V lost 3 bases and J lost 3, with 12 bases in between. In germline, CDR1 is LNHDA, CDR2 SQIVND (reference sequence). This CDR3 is CASSIGQGIYEQYF. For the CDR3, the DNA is TGTGCCAGTAGTATCGGGCAGGGAATCTACGAGCAGTACTTC. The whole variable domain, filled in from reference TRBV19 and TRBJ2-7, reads DGGITQSPKYLFRKEGQNVTLSCEQNLNHDAMYWYRQDPGQGLRLIYYSQIVNDFQKGDIAEGYSVSREKKESFPLTVTSAQKNPTAFYLCASSIGQGIYEQYFGPGTRLTVT.

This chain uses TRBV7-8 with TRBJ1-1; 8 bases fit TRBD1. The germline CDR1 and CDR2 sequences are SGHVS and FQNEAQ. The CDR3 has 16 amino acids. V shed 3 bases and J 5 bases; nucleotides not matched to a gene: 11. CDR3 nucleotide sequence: TGTGCCAGCAGCTTCATATTTGACAGGGGTGGTACTGAAGCTTTCTTT. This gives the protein CASSFIFDRGGTEAFF.

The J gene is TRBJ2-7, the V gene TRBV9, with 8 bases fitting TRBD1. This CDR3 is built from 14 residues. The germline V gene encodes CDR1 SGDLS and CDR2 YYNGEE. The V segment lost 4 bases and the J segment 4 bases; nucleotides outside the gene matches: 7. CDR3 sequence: CASSPGQGAYEQYF. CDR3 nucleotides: TGTGCCAGCAGCCCAGGCCAGGGGGCTTACGAGCAGTACTTC.

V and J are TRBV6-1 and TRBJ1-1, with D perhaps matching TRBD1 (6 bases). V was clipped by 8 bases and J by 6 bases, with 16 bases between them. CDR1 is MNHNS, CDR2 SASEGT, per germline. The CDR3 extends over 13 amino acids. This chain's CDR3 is CASHTQGHAEAFF. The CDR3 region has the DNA TGTGCCAGCCATACCCAGGGGCATGCTGAAGCTTTCTTT.

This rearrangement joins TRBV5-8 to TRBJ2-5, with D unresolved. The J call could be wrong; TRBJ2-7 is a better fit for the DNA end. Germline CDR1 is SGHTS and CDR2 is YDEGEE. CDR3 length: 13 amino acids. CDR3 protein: CASSLGGFYEQYF. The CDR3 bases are TGTGCCAGCAGCTTGGGAGGTTTCTACGAGCAGTACTTC.

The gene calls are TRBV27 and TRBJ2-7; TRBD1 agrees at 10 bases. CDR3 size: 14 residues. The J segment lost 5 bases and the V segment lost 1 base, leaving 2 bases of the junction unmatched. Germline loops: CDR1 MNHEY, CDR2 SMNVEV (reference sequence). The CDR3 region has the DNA TGTGCCAGCAGTTTATGGGACAGGGGAAACGAGCAGTACTTC. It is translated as CASSLWDRGNEQYF.

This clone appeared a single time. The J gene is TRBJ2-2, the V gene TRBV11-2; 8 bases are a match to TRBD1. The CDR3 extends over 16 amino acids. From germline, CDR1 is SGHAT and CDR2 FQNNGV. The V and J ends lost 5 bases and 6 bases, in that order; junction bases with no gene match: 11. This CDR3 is CASSGMTGAPAGELFF. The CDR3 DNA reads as TGTGCCAGCAGCGGAATGACAGGGGCCCCGGCCGGGGAGCTGTTTTTT.

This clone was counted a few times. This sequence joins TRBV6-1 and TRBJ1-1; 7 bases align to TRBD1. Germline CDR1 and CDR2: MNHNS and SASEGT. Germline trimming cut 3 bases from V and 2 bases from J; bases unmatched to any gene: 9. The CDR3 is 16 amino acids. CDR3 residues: CASSERDRGVNTEAFF. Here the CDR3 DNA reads TGTGCCAGCAGTGAGAGGGACAGAGGAGTCAACACTGAAGCTTTCTTT.